This T cell receptor beta chain was sequenced for a study of blood T cell repertoires in COVID-19. Study at large: Sample material is recorded as cDNA or gDNA derived from T cells, B-cell-depleted T cells, or PBMCs.

V was cut by 0 bases and J by 9 bases, with 11 bases left in between. Germline V gene lookup returns CDR1 GTSNPN and CDR2 SVGIG (reference sequence). This CDR3 has 12 residues. In the study's own analysis: The assay estimated nucleated cells by amplifying reference gene primers. Method: immunoSEQ multiplex PCR; TCRdb's copy keeps in-frame clones and lacks some. The DNA was the basis for D and trimming; V, J and clone size are from that table. The sample comprises more than 95,000 clones, roughly nine tenths of which are singletons, and 6% to 9.5% rests with the top ten. This chain links TRBV30 with TRBJ1-2; TRBD1 might be the D (6 bases). The sample was peripheral blood. The sequence was obtained from a man aged 70 or older who had recovered from COVID-19. The CDR3 DNA reads as TGTGCCTGGAGTGTTCAGGGGTGGCGCTACACCTTC. This codes for CAWSVQGWRYTF.